These 7 T cell receptor beta chains came from one sample sequenced in a study of cytomegalovirus exposure and HLA in healthy donors. PCR was performed using 60 Vbeta and 13 Jbeta primers. Repertoires were generated with immunoSEQ multiplex PCR, while TCRdb's copy carries only in-frame clones and drops some. The data hold about 120,000 clones, with 82% observed a single time. The sample comprised PBMCs. These receptor sequences come from a woman between 18 and 29 years old in good health and CMV-seronegative.

J is TRBJ2-2 and V is TRBV29-1; D remains ambiguous. This CDR3 region has 14 residues. Germline CDR1 reads SQVTM; CDR2 reads ANQGSEA. V lost 2 bases and J 6 bases, leaving 13 bases between the germline ends. The CDR3 here is CSVEPTGKPGELFF. CDR3 DNA: TGCAGCGTTGAACCCACTGGTAAACCCGGGGAGCTGTTTTTT.

The J gene is TRBJ2-3, the V gene TRBV29-1; 10 bases match TRBD2. Trimming at V came to 6 bases and at J to 5 bases, leaving 8 bases not matched to a gene. The CDR3 runs to 14 residues. Germline CDR1 and CDR2: SQVTM and ANQGSEA. DNA for the CDR3: TGCAGCGTGATCAGCGGGGGGGCCGGAGATACGCAGTATTTT. It encodes CSVISGGAGDTQYF.

The CDR3 nucleotides are TGTGCCAGCAGGCTACAGGACTCTGGAAACACCATATATTTT. This sequence encodes CASRLQDSGNTIYF. This chain joins TRBV7-2 and TRBJ1-3; TRBD1 might be the D (5 bases). The CDR3 length is 14 residues. Deletions cut 6 bases from V and 0 bases from J, with 9 bases between. The germline V gene has CDR1 SGHTA and CDR2 FQGNSA. The full variable domain, its missing parts supplied by reference TRBV7-2 and TRBJ1-3, is GAGVSQSPSNKVTEKGKDVELRCDPISGHTALYWYRQSLGQGLEFLIYFQGNSAPDKSGLPSDRFSAERTGGSVSTLTIQRTQQEDSAVYLCASRLQDSGNTIYFGEGSWLTVV.

The chain has TRBV5-1 and TRBJ2-1; 9 bases are a match to TRBD1. The CDR3 length is 16 residues. The junction had 10 bases not matched to a gene; V was cut back by 4 bases and J by 5 bases. CDR1 is SGHRS and CDR2 is YFSETQ in the germline V gene. CDR3 sequence (DNA): TGCGCCAGCAGCCTGACGTCCGGGACAGGGCACAATGAGCAGTTCTTC. Its translation is CASSLTSGTGHNEQFF.

V gene TRBV9 combines with J gene TRBJ1-2; D remains ambiguous. This CDR3 has 11 amino acids. Per germline, CDR1 SGDLS and CDR2 YYNGEE. Trimming removed 3 bases at V and 4 bases at J, with 4 bases between. CDR3 sequence reads: CASSGAYGYTF. The CDR3 DNA reads as TGTGCCAGCAGCGGGGCCTATGGCTACACCTTC.

The CDR3 region has the DNA TGCAGTGCGCAGGGATTTAGTGGCTACACCTTC. Its translation is CSAQGFSGYTF. The chain couples TRBV20-1 to TRBJ1-2; D might be TRBD1 (5 bases). V dropped 6 bases and J dropped 7 bases, with 12 bases sitting between them. Germline CDR1 is DFQATT and CDR2 is SNEGSKA (reference sequence). The CDR3 contains 11 residues.

V gene TRBV28 combines with J gene TRBJ1-5, with D possibly being TRBD1 (6 bases). Looked up from germline, CDR1 is MDHEN and CDR2 is SYDVKM. V lost 5 bases, J lost 4 bases, and 21 bases lay in between. CDR3 length: 17 residues. The CDR3 protein is CASSHFWTDLPNQPQHF. In DNA, the CDR3 is TGTGCCAGCAGTCATTTCTGGACAGATCTTCCTAATCAGCCCCAGCATTTT. Combining the CDR3 with reference TRBV28 and TRBJ1-5 gives the whole variable domain DVKVTQSSRYLVKRTGEKVFLECVQDMDHENMFWYRQDPGLGLRLIYFSYDVKMKEKGDIPEGYSVSREKKERFSLILESASTNQTSMYLCASSHFWTDLPNQPQHFGDGTRLSIL.